This T cell receptor beta chain was captured by sequencing in a study of cytomegalovirus exposure and HLA in healthy donors. Whole-study findings and limits: Cytomegalovirus association was listed for about 180 TCR beta chains.

Trimming removed 5 bases at V and 3 bases at J, with 11 bases between. The CDR3 totals 13 residues. CDR1 is SGHRS, CDR2 YFSETQ, per germline. Use of 60 Vbeta and 13 Jbeta primers characterized the PCR. Sequencing was performed with immunoSEQ multiplex PCR; in TCRdb, only in-frame clones are kept and a portion is missing. This sample has 150,000 or so clones, with roughly 80% found just once. Points on this clone: Its specificity is unknown.

This receptor was taken from a man aged 18 to 29 in good health and CMV-seronegative. The sequenced sample consisted of PBMCs. The chain employs TRBV5-1 and TRBJ2-5; D not certain. The CDR3 DNA sequence: TGCGCCAGCAGAGAGGAATCCGAAGAGACCCAGTACTTC. Translation gives CASREESEETQYF.